This TCR beta chain was recorded in a study of shared clonotypes between healthy human individuals. In this sample, this clone turned up a few times. Adult Caucasians living in Nashville, Tennessee made up all of the donors. Using ten immunoSEQ deep assay plates, investigators sequenced unsorted PBMC DNA. The protocol was immunoSEQ multiplex PCR, while the TCRdb copy is restricted to in-frame clones and leaves out a portion. The table lists a few hundred thousand clones, roughly three quarters of them singletons. Sequencing was done on a sample of PBMCs. This receptor was taken from a woman aged 40 to 55 in good health. Some clones in this sample may be carry-over from other donors' samples.

The CDR3 loop is CASSLEGSLSNEQFF. CDR3 nucleotide sequence: TGCGCCAGCAGCTTGGAGGGGAGTTTGAGCAATGAGCAGTTCTTC. The chain employs TRBV5-1 and TRBJ2-1; D assignment may be TRBD1 or TRBD2 (5 bases each). Germline assignment: CDR1 SGHRS and CDR2 YFSETQ. The CDR3 consists of 15 residues. Trimming removed 0 bases at V and 6 bases at J, with 13 bases between.